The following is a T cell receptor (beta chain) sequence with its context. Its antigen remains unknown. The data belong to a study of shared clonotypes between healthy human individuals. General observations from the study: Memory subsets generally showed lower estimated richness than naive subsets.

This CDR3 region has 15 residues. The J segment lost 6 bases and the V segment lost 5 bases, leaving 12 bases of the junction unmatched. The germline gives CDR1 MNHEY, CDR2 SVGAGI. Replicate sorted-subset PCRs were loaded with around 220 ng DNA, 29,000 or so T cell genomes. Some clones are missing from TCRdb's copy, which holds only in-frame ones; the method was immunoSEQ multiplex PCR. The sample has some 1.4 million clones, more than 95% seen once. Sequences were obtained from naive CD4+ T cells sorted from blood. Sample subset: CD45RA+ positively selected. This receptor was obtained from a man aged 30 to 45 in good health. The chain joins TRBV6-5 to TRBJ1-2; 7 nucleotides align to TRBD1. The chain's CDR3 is CASSPGQQGVDGYTF. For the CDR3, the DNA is TGTGCCAGCAGTCCGGGACAGCAGGGGGTGGATGGCTACACCTTC.